The 17 T cell receptor beta chains reported below all come from one sample, sequenced in a study of blood T cell repertoires in COVID-19 (dated by TCRdb to between 2020 and 2021). Libraries were constructed by the immunoSEQ multiplex PCR assay. The table comes from immuneACCESS by way of TCRdb, which keeps in-frame sequences with V and J called. Part of the clones is missing from these tables; in studies checked, under half for an unresolved V gene and the rest for unknown reasons. This sample lists about 260,000 clones; nearly 90% were detected once. The leading ten clones occupy 0.7% of the sample. Source material: peripheral blood. The source of these receptors is a human donor in a cohort sampled during active COVID-19.

V and J are TRBV19 and TRBJ2-7; 7 bases match TRBD2. The ends lost 4 bases at V and 3 bases at J; junction bases unmatched: 6. The V gene's germline CDR1 is LNHDA and CDR2 SQIVND (reference sequence). CDR3 length: 14 residues. Here the CDR3 DNA reads TGTGCCAGTAGTAAGCTAGCGGCAAACTACGAGCAGTACTTC. Translation: CASSKLAANYEQYF.

The chain is built from TRBV27 and TRBJ1-4, with D possibly TRBD1 on 5 matching bases. This CDR3 spans 12 amino acids. Germline assignment: CDR1 MNHEY and CDR2 SMNVEV (reference sequence). The V end lost 7 bases, the J end lost 7 bases, and 10 bases lay between the germline ends. CDR3 protein: CASTSGGEKLFF. In DNA form, the CDR3 reads TGTGCCAGCACCTCCGGGGGTGAAAAACTGTTTTTT.

V is TRBV28 and J is TRBJ2-7; TRBD2 might be the D (5 bases). The CDR3 is made up of 14 amino acids. Germline CDR1 MDHEN, CDR2 SYDVKM. The ends were cut back, 3 bases at V and 7 bases at J, with 16 bases in the middle. CDR3 loop: CASSLPRRLGEQYF. The CDR3 DNA reads as TGTGCCAGCAGTTTGCCAAGGAGGCTTGGTGAGCAGTACTTC. The full variable domain, its missing parts supplied by reference TRBV28 and TRBJ2-7, is DVKVTQSSRYLVKRTGEKVFLECVQDMDHENMFWYRQDPGLGLRLIYFSYDVKMKEKGDIPEGYSVSREKKERFSLILESASTNQTSMYLCASSLPRRLGEQYFGPGTRLTVT.

The chain uses TRBV6-1 and TRBJ2-1; TRBD2 matches at 11 bases. CDR3 length: 16 residues. V was pared by 0 bases and J by 3 bases, with 1 base of the junction left unmatched. From germline, CDR1 is MNHNS and CDR2 SASEGT. The CDR3 DNA reads as TGTGCCAGCAGTGAAGCGACTAGCGGGGTCTACAATGAGCAGTTCTTC. It specifies CASSEATSGVYNEQFF.

The rearrangement links TRBV7-2 to TRBJ2-7; 11 bases align to TRBD2. V dropped 6 bases and J dropped 0; count of bases not matched to a gene: 1. The CDR3 has 14 amino acids. Per the germline V gene, CDR1 is SGHTA and CDR2 is FQGNSA. CDR3 region: CASSSGRASYEQYF. The CDR3 coding sequence is TGTGCCAGCAGTAGCGGGAGGGCCTCCTACGAGCAGTACTTC.

The chain uses TRBV19 and TRBJ1-1, with D unresolved. Trimming shortened V by 2 bases and J by 0 bases, and 16 bases separated the two germline ends. Germline loops: CDR1 LNHDA, CDR2 SQIVND (reference sequence). This CDR3 contains 17 residues. Here the CDR3 DNA reads TGTGCCAGTAGTATACGGGATAACAGTAACTTGAACACTGAAGCTTTCTTT. Translated, it gives CASSIRDNSNLNTEAFF.

A note on this clone: Other DNA sequences in this sample translate to the same CDR3. The V and J genes are TRBV7-2 and TRBJ2-7, with TRBD1 as a possible D gene (5 bases). The CDR3 is 13 residues long. The germline V gene encodes CDR1 SGHTA and CDR2 FQGNSA. Between the trimmed V and J ends, which lost 5 bases and 0 bases, there was a span of 8 bases. The DNA of the CDR3 is TGTGCCAGCAGCCTAGACAGCTCCTACGAGCAGTACTTC. Translating gives CASSLDSSYEQYF.

V and J are TRBV6-5 and TRBJ1-2; D gene ambiguous. The length of the CDR3 is 15 residues. CDR1 is MNHEY, CDR2 SVGAGI, per germline. V gave up 2 bases and J gave up 5 bases, with 15 bases separating them. The CDR3 DNA sequence: TGTGCCAGCAGTTACGATGGAGACCGAGTTTATGGCTACACCTTC. This codes for CASSYDGDRVYGYTF.

This chain uses TRBV7-2 with TRBJ2-7, with D perhaps TRBD2 (5 bases). The V end was cut by 5 bases, the J end by 0 bases, with 11 bases between. This CDR3 has 14 residues. CDR1 SGHTA and CDR2 FQGNSA come from the germline V gene. In DNA, the CDR3 is TGTGCCAGCAGCCCCGGGATCCTCTCCTACGAGCAGTACTTC. It encodes CASSPGILSYEQYF.

J is TRBJ2-7 and V is TRBV19, with D perhaps TRBD1 (6 bases). V was shortened by 4 bases and J by 0 bases, with 16 bases between the two germline ends. This CDR3 is built from 16 residues. Looked up from germline, CDR1 is LNHDA and CDR2 is SQIVND (reference sequence). The CDR3 sequence: CASSTGTLFSSYEQYF. The CDR3 DNA reads TGTGCCAGTAGTACCGGGACACTTTTCAGCTCCTACGAGCAGTACTTC.

The V and J genes are TRBV7-9 and TRBJ1-1; D ambiguous. V lost 1 base to trimming and J lost 3 bases, with 9 bases between them. Germline values: CDR1 SEHNR, CDR2 FQNEAQ (reference sequence). The CDR3 spans 14 residues. The CDR3 DNA reads TGTGCCAGCAGCTTAGGTGGCGGGGACACTGAAGCTTTCTTT. Its translation is CASSLGGGDTEAFF.

This clone has at least ten counts. The V and J genes are TRBV2 and TRBJ2-7; D is perhaps TRBD2 (5 bases). Germline-derived CDR1 and CDR2 are SNHLY and FYNNEI. This CDR3 comprises 14 residues. V was pared by 11 bases and J by 7 bases, with 24 bases between. The CDR3 sequence is CAASGDFASREQYF. The CDR3 DNA follows: TGTGCCGCGAGCGGAGACTTCGCCTCCCGGGAGCAGTACTTC.

The chain recombines TRBV6-2 or TRBV6-3 with TRBJ2-7; D perhaps matches TRBD2 (5 bases). Germline CDR1 MNHEY, CDR2 SVGEGT. This CDR3 has 14 residues. With 1 base removed from V and 6 bases from J, the gap between germline ends came to 13 bases. CDR3 residues: CASSYFRGSPEQYF. CDR3 nucleotides: TGTGCCAGCAGTTACTTCCGGGGATCGCCCGAGCAGTACTTC.

The chain employs TRBV6-2 or TRBV6-3 and TRBJ2-5; D remains unclear. The V end lost 2 bases, the J end lost 5 bases, and 6 bases lay between the germline ends. Germline CDR1 reads MNHEY; CDR2 reads SVGEGT. The CDR3 consists of 12 residues. CDR3 sequence (DNA): TGTGCCAGCAGTTACCCCCTGGAGACCCAGTACTTC. It is translated as CASSYPLETQYF.

The chain is built from TRBV6-5 and TRBJ2-6; 7 nucleotides match TRBD1. V lost 8 bases to trimming and J lost 3 bases; unmatched junction nucleotides: 7. Germline V lookup: CDR1 MNHEY, CDR2 SVGAGI. The CDR3 extends over 15 amino acids. In DNA, the CDR3 is TGTGCCAGCGACAGGGCCCTCCTTGGGGCCAACGTCCTGACTTTC. It is translated as CASDRALLGANVLTF.

V and J are TRBV15 and TRBJ1-4; TRBD1 aligns across 11 bases. From germline, CDR1 is LNHNV and CDR2 YYDKDF (reference sequence). This CDR3 spans 16 amino acids. The V and J ends lost 2 bases and 7 bases, in that order; junction bases with no gene match: 6. CDR3 amino acids: CATSRLPGQGVEKLFF. CDR3 bases: TGTGCCACCAGCAGACTACCGGGACAGGGGGTTGAAAAACTGTTTTTT.

The J gene is TRBJ1-2, the V gene TRBV3-1 (or the pseudogene TRBV3-2); D call uncertain. The V gene's germline CDR1 is LGHDT and CDR2 YNNKEL (reference sequence). The CDR3 totals 13 residues. With 1 base removed from V and 5 bases from J, the gap between germline ends came to 8 bases. CDR3 in amino acids: CASSQAVSYGYTF. The CDR3 nucleotides read TGTGCCAGCAGCCAAGCGGTGAGTTATGGCTACACCTTC.